The entry below gives a single TCR beta chain sequence along with its context. Its specificity is unknown. This specimen comes from a study of OX40 agonist ivuxolimab in advanced cancers. Study overall: Intravenous ivuxolimab at 0.01 to 10 mg/kg was given to patients every 2 weeks. Hepatocellular carcinoma, melanoma, renal cell or head and neck cancer was diagnosed in the dose-escalation patients. General observations from the study: Partial responders at 0.1-3.0 mg/kg had among the lowest clonal expansion.

The CDR3 runs 13 residues. The V and J ends lost 10 bases and 3 bases respectively, with 12 bases between them. Germline CDR1 is ENHRY and CDR2 is SYGVKD. The protocol was immunoSEQ multiplex PCR, while the TCRdb copy is restricted to in-frame clones and leaves out a portion. The table shows approximately 66,000 clones, with 85% occurring only once. The sample consisted of CD4+ or CD8+ T cells sorted from blood, taken in a trial of the OX40 agonist ivuxolimab. The clonotype originates from an adult with an advanced solid tumor such as melanoma, head and neck, liver or kidney cancer. The chain carries TRBV10-3 and TRBJ1-4; the D is unclear. This chain's CDR3 is CATTETPNEKLFF. The CDR3 DNA follows: TGTGCCACCACCGAGACGCCTAATGAAAAACTGTTTTTT.